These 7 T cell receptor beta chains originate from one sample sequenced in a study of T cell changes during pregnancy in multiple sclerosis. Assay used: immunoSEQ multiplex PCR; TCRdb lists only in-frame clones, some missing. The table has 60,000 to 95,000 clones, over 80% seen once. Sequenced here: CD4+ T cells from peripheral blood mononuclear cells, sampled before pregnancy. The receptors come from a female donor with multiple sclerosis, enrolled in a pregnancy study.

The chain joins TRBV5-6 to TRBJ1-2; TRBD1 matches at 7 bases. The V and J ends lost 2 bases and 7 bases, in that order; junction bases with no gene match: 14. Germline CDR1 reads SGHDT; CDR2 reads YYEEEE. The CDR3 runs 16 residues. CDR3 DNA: TGTGCCAGCAGCTTATCCCCTACAGGGGCACTTATTGGCTACACCTTC. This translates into CASSLSPTGALIGYTF.

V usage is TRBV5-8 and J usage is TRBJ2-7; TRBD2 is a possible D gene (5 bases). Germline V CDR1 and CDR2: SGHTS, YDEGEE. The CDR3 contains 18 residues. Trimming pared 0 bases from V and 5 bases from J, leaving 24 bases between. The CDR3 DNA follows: TGTGCCAGCAGCTTGGATAAAACCCGACCTGAGGCGGGCCACGAGCAGTACTTC. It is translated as CASSLDKTRPEAGHEQYF.

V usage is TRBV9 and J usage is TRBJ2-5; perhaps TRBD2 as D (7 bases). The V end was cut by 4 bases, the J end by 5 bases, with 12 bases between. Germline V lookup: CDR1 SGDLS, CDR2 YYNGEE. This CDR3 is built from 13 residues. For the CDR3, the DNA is TGTGCCAGCAGCCCGGGGGGCCGGGAGACCCAGTACTTC. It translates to CASSPGGRETQYF.

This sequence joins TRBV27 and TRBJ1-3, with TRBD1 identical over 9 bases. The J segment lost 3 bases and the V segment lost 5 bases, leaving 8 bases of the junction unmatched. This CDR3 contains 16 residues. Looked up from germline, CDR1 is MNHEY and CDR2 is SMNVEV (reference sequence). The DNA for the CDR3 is TGTGCCAGCAGTCCATTGGGACAGGGTGGTGGAAACACCATATATTTT. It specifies CASSPLGQGGGNTIYF.

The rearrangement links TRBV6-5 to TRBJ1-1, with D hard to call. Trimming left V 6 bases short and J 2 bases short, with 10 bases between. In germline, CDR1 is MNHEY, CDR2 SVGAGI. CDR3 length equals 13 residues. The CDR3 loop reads CASRRTGNTEAFF. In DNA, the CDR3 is TGTGCCAGCAGACGGACGGGAAACACTGAAGCTTTCTTT.

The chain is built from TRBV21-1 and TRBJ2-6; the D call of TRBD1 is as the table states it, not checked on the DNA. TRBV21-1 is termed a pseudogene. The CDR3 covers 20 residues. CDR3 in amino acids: CASSKDSPDRALSGANVLTF. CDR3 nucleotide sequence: TGTGCCAGCAGCAAAGATTCGCCGGACAGGGCCCTCTCTGGGGCCAACGTCCTGACTTTC.

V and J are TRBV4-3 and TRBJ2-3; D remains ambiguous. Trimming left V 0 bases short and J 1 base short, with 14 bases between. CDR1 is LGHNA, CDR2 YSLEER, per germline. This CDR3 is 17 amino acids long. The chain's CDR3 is CASSQDRVAWGTDTQYF. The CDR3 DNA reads TGCGCCAGCAGCCAAGATCGAGTAGCTTGGGGCACAGATACGCAGTATTTT.